Listed here are 8 T cell receptor beta chains from one sample, sequenced in a study of post-analysis software for immune sequencing data. Study results and limitations: Compared with controls, patients had more of five TRBV segments, including TRBV5-6, TRBV5-1 and TRBV20-1.

TCR beta cDNA libraries had unique molecular identifiers. TCRdb fed the PCR reads into MiXCR, producing one record per CDR3 protein. This sample has some 240,000 distinct CDR3 sequences, with about 38% found just once. These TCRs are of unknown antigen specificity. Material for sequencing was blood. These receptors all stem from a girl aged 5-17 years with multiple sclerosis.

A remark on this clonotype: An end of the junction differs from the germline gene, which may be a read error. CDR3 region: CAGSPGRNTEAFF. The CDR3 DNA reads as TGTGCCGGCAGCCCTGGACGGAACACTGAAGCTTTCTTT. This chain joins TRBV27 and TRBJ1-1; no clear D gene. This CDR3 is built from 13 residues. Germline CDR1 reads MNHEY; CDR2 reads SMNVEV (reference sequence).

The J gene is TRBJ2-1, the V gene TRBV2, with 7 positions matching TRBD2. CDR1 SNHLY and CDR2 FYNNEI come from the germline V gene. The CDR3 consists of 15 residues. V dropped 3 bases and J dropped 7; count of bases not matched to a gene: 9. CDR3: CASSDVAGVGNEQFF. CDR3 in DNA: TGTGCCAGCAGTGATGTTGCGGGAGTGGGAAATGAGCAGTTCTTC.

The rearrangement joins TRBV3-1 to TRBJ2-5; D not certain. From germline, CDR1 is LGHDT and CDR2 YNNKEL (reference sequence). The CDR3 spans 15 residues. The germline V and J ends were trimmed by 0 bases and 1 base, with 9 bases remaining between them. CDR3 in amino acids: CASSQDLLPQETQYF. In DNA form, the CDR3 reads TGTGCCAGCAGCCAAGATTTGCTACCCCAAGAGACCCAGTACTTC.

This chain joins TRBV7-9 and TRBJ1-5; no firm D call. The ends were cut back, 3 bases at V and 6 bases at J, with 15 bases in the middle. The CDR3 is 15 residues long. Germline V gives CDR1 SEHNR, CDR2 FQNEAQ (reference sequence). This CDR3 reads CASSFGFEGGQPQHF. The CDR3 DNA follows: TGTGCCAGCAGCTTCGGGTTCGAAGGAGGTCAGCCCCAGCATTTT.

The rearrangement links TRBV20-1 to TRBJ1-1; TRBD1 matches 8 bases. V shed 5 bases and J 4 bases; nucleotides not matched to a gene: 15. Germline values: CDR1 DFQATT, CDR2 SNEGSKA (reference sequence). The CDR3 length is 16 residues. In DNA form, the CDR3 reads TGCAGTGCTCGGCCTCTCCTGGACAGGGTCGGCACTGAAGCTTTCTTT. Its translation is CSARPLLDRVGTEAFF.

The chain recombines TRBV3-1 with TRBJ2-1; a weak D match, TRBD1 (6 bases). Germline lookup yields CDR1 LGHDT and CDR2 YNNKEL (reference sequence). This CDR3 has 12 residues. The germline V and J ends were trimmed by 1 base and 12 bases, with 10 bases remaining between them. The CDR3 DNA sequence: TGTGCCAGCAGCCAAGGGACAGCGTCGCAGTTCTTC. It specifies CASSQGTASQFF.

The chain couples TRBV10-3 to TRBJ2-1; D perhaps matches TRBD2 (5 bases). With 5 bases removed from V and 13 bases from J, the gap between germline ends came to 12 bases. Germline CDR1 reads ENHRY; CDR2 reads SYGVKD. There are 11 residues in the CDR3. The DNA for the CDR3 is TGTGCCATCAGTTCCGGGGTCACCCAGTTCTTC. Translating gives CAISSGVTQFF.

In its sample, this clonotype was seen many times. The chain uses TRBV7-6 and TRBJ2-3; TRBD2 is a possible D gene (5 bases). Germline V gene lookup returns CDR1 SGHVS and CDR2 FNYEAQ. The CDR3 totals 15 residues. V shed 2 bases and J shed 2 bases, with 11 bases lying between them. The CDR3 region has the DNA TGTGCCAGCAGCTTACAAGCGGTCAACACAGATACGCAGTATTTT. Its protein is CASSLQAVNTDTQYF.